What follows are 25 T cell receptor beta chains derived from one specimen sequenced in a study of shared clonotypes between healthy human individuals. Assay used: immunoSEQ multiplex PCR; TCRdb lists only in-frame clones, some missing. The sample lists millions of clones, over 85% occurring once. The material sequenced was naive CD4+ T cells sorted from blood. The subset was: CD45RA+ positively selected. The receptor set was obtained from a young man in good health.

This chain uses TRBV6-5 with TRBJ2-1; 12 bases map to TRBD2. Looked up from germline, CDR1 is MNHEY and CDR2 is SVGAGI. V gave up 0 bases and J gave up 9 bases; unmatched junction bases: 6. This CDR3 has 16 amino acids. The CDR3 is CASSYSRLAGAGEQFF. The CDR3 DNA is TGTGCCAGCAGTTACTCGCGACTAGCGGGAGCAGGTGAGCAGTTCTTC.

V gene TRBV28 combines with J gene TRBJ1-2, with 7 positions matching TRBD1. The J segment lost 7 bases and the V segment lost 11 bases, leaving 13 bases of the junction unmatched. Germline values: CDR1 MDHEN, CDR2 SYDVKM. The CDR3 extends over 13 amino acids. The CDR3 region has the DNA TGTGCCTTCAGCGAGGGGGCAGGTGGTGGCTACACCTTC. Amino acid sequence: CAFSEGAGGGYTF.

The CDR3 DNA sequence: TGTGCCAGCAGTACCGGGACAGGGCCCACTGAAGCTTTCTTT. Protein sequence: CASSTGTGPTEAFF. The chain recombines TRBV25-1 with TRBJ1-1; the match to TRBD1 covers 9 bases. V was pared by 5 bases and J by 4 bases, with 5 bases of the junction left unmatched. The CDR3 has 14 amino acids. The germline V gene has CDR1 MGHDK and CDR2 SYGVNS.

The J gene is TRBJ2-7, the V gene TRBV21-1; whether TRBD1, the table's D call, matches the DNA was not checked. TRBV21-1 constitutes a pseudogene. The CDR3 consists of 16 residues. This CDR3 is CASSKDRDRRSYEQYF. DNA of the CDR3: TGTGCCAGCAGCAAGGACCGGGACAGGCGTTCCTACGAGCAGTACTTC.

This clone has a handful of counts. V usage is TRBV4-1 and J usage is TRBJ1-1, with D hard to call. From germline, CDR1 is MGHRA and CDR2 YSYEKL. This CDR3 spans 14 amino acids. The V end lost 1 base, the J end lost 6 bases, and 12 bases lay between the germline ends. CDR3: CASSQADRLSEAFF. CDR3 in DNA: TGCGCCAGCAGCCAAGCTGACCGGCTCTCTGAAGCTTTCTTT.

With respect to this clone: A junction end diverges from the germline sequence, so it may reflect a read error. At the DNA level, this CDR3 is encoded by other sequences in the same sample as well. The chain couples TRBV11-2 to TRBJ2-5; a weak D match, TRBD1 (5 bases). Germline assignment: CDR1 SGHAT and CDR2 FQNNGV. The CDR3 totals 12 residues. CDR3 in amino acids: CASSLAGETQYF. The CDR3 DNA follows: TGTGCCAGCAGTTTAGCAGGGGAGACCCAGTACTTC.

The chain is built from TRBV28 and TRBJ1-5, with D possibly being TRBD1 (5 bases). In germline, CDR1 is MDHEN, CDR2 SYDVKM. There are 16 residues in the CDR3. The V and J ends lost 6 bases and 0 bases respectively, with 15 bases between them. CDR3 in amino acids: CASSRYRYYSNQPQHF. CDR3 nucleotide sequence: TGTGCCAGCAGCCGTTACAGGTATTATAGCAATCAGCCCCAGCATTTT. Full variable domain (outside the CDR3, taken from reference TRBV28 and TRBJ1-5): DVKVTQSSRYLVKRTGEKVFLECVQDMDHENMFWYRQDPGLGLRLIYFSYDVKMKEKGDIPEGYSVSREKKERFSLILESASTNQTSMYLCASSRYRYYSNQPQHFGDGTRLSIL.

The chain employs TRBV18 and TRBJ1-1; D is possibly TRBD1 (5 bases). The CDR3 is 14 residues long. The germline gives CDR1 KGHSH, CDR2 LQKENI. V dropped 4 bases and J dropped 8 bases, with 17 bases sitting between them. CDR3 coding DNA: TGTGCCAGCTCACAGACGACAGTTGCGGACGAAGCTTTCTTT. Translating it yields CASSQTTVADEAFF.

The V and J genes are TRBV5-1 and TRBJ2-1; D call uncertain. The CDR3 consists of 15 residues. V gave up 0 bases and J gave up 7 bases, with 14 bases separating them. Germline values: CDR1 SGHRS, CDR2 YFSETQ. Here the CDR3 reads CASSLEGSPLNEQFF. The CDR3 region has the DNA TGCGCCAGCAGCTTGGAGGGCAGTCCCCTGAATGAGCAGTTCTTC.

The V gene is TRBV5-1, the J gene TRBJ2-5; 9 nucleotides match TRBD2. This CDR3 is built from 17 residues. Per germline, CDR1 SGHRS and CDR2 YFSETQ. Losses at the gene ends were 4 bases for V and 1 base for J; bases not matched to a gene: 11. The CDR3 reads CASSPTLVAGAQETQYF. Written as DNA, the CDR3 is TGCGCCAGCAGCCCGACACTGGTAGCGGGGGCCCAAGAGACCCAGTACTTC.

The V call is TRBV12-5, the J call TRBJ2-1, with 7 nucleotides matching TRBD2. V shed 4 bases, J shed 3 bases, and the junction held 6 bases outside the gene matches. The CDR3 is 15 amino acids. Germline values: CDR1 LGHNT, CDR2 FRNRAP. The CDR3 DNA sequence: TGTGCTAGTGGTTCGGGACTACTGGACTACAATGAGCAGTTCTTC. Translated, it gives CASGSGLLDYNEQFF.

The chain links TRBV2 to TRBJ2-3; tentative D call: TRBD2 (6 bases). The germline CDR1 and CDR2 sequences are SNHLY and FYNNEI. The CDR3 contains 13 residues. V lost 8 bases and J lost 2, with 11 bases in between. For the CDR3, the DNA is TGTGCCAGCGGAGGGGAGATCACAGATACGCAGTATTTT. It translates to CASGGEITDTQYF.

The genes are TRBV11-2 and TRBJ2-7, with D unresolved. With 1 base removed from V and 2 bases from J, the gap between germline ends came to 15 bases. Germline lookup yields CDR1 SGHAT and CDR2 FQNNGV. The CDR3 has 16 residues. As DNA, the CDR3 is TGTGCCAGCAGCTTAGCTCGGGTACCCCAACCCTACGAGCAGTACTTC. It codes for CASSLARVPQPYEQYF.

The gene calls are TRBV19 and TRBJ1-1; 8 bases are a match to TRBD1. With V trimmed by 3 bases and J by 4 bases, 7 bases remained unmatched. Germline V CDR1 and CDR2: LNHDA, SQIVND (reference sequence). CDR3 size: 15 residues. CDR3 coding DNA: TGTGCCAGTAGTATCCAGGGGGCCCTGCGCACTGAAGCTTTCTTT. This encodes CASSIQGALRTEAFF.

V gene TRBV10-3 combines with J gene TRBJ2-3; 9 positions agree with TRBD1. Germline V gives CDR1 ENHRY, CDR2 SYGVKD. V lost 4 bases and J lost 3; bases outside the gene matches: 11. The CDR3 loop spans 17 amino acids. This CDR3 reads CAISGKQGAAITDTQYF. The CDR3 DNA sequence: TGTGCCATCAGTGGAAAACAGGGGGCGGCGATTACAGATACGCAGTATTTT.

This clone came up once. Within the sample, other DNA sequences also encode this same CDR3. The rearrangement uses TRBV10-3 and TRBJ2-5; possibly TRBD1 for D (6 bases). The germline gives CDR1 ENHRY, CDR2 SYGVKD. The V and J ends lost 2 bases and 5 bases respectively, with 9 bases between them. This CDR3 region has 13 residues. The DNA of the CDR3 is TGTGCCATCAGTGAGGGACAGAGGGAGACCCAGTACTTC. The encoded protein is CAISEGQRETQYF.

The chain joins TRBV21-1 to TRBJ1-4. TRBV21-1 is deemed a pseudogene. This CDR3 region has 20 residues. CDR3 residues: CASSKVAPGLTLATNEKLFF. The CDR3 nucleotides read TGTGCCAGCAGCAAAGTAGCCCCGGGTTTGACCCTTGCAACTAATGAAAAACTGTTTTTT.

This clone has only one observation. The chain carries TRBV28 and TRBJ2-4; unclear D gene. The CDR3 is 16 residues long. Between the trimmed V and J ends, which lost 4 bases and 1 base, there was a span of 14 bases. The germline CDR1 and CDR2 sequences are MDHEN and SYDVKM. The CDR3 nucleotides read TGTGCCAGCAGTTCCCACACCCGCGGCGCCAAAAACATTCAGTACTTC. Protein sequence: CASSSHTRGAKNIQYF. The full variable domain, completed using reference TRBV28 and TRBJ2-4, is DVKVTQSSRYLVKRTGEKVFLECVQDMDHENMFWYRQDPGLGLRLIYFSYDVKMKEKGDIPEGYSVSREKKERFSLILESASTNQTSMYLCASSSHTRGAKNIQYFGAGTRLSVL.

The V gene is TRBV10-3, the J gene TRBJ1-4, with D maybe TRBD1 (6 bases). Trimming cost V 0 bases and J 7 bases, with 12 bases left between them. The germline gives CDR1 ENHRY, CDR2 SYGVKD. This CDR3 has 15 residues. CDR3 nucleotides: TGTGCCATCAGTGAGTCCGGGGGCTTTCTTGAAAAACTGTTTTTT. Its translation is CAISESGGFLEKLFF.

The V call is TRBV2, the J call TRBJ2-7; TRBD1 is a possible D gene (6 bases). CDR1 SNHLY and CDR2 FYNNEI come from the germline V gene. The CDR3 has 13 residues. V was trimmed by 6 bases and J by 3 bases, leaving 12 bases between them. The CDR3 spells CASSWDKDYEQYF. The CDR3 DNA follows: TGTGCCAGCAGCTGGGACAAGGACTACGAGCAGTACTTC.

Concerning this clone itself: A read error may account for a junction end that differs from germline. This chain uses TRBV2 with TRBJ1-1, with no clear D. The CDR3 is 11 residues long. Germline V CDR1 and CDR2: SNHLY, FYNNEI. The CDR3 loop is CASSESGRIEF. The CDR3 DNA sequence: TGTGCCAGCAGTGAATCGGGTCGTATAGAATTT.

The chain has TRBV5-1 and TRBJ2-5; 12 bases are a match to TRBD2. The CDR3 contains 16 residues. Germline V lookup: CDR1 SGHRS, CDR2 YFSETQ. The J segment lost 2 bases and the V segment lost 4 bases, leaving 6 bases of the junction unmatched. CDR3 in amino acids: CASSRGLAGLQETQYF. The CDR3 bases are TGCGCCAGCAGCCGAGGACTAGCGGGACTTCAAGAGACCCAGTACTTC.

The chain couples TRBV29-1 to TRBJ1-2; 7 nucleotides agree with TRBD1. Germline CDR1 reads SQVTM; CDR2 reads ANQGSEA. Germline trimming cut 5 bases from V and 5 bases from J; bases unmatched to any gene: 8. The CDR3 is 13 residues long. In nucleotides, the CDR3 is TGCAGCGTTCCCCTCACGACAGGGTATGGCTACACCTTC. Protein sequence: CSVPLTTGYGYTF.

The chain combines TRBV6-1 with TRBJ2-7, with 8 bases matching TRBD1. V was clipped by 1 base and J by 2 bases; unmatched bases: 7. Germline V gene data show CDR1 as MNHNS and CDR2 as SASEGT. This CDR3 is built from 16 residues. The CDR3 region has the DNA TGTGCCAGCAGTGAAGAGTCCGGCAGGGGGCCCTACGAGCAGTACTTC. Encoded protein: CASSEESGRGPYEQYF.

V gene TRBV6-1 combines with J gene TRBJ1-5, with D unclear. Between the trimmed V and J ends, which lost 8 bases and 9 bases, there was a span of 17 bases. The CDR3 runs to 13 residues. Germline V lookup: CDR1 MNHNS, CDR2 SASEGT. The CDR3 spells CASSTLFDGPQHF. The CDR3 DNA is TGTGCCAGCTCTACCCTCTTCGACGGGCCCCAGCATTTT.